These 31 T cell receptor beta chains share one sample of origin, sequenced in a study of patients and donors after allogeneic stem cell transplantation. TCRdb re-called the RT-PCR reads through MiXCR, storing one row per CDR3 protein. The repertoire includes about a million distinct CDR3 sequences, about 20% of them detected once, and around 6% sits in the top ten. The sequencing sample was made of blood, either unsorted or a sorted T cell fraction (not recorded which). These receptors were collected from a human donor who was either an allogeneic HSCT recipient or a stem cell or donor lymphocyte infusion donor (not recorded which). It is not recorded whose cells these are; they may come from a transplant donor.

This clonotype showed up just a few times. The chain is built from TRBV20-1 and TRBJ1-2, with D perhaps matching TRBD1 (6 bases). V lost 1 base and J 12 bases, leaving 12 bases between the germline ends. The CDR3 runs 11 residues. CDR1 and CDR2 (germline): DFQATT, SNEGSKA (reference sequence). As DNA, the CDR3 is TGCAGTGCTAGAGTGGCAGGGGCGCACACCTTC. Its protein is CSARVAGAHTF.

The chain couples TRBV29-1 to TRBJ1-2; D ambiguous. Trimming cost V 7 bases and J 4 bases, with 13 bases left between them. CDR1 and CDR2 (germline): SQVTM, ANQGSEA. The CDR3 consists of 12 residues. CDR3 in amino acids: CSAEEGLYGYTF. The CDR3 DNA sequence: TGCAGCGCCGAGGAAGGGCTCTATGGCTACACCTTC. The full variable domain, its missing parts supplied by reference TRBV29-1 and TRBJ1-2, is SAVISQKPSRDICQRGTSLTIQCQVDSQVTMMFWYRQQPGQSLTLIATANQGSEATYESGFVIDKFPISRPNLTFSTLTVSNMSPEDSSIYLCSAEEGLYGYTFGSGTRLTVV.

V and J are TRBV7-9 and TRBJ1-1; 9 positions agree with TRBD1. The CDR3 has 17 residues. CDR1 and CDR2 from the germline V gene are SEHNR and FQNEAQ (reference sequence). Trimming took 2 bases from V and 6 from J; bases not matched to a gene: 13. CDR3 sequence reads: CASSLKGQGNWGAEAFF. The CDR3 DNA sequence: TGTGCCAGCAGCTTAAAGGGACAGGGAAACTGGGGCGCTGAAGCTTTCTTT. The whole variable domain, filled in from reference TRBV7-9 and TRBJ1-1, reads DTGVSQNPRHKITKRGQNVTFRCDPISEHNRLYWYRQTLGQGPEFLTYFQNEAQLEKSRLLSDRFSAERPKGSFSTLEIQRTEQGDSAMYLCASSLKGQGNWGAEAFFGQGTRLTVV.

V and J are TRBV7-3 and TRBJ1-2, with 12 bases aligning to TRBD1. From germline, CDR1 is SGHTA and CDR2 FQGTGA. This CDR3 contains 14 residues. Losses at the gene ends were 5 bases for V and 4 bases for J; bases not matched to a gene: 2. CDR3 region: CASSGTGGAYGYTF. CDR3 DNA: TGTGCCAGCAGCGGGACAGGGGGCGCCTATGGCTACACCTTC. Together with reference TRBV7-3 and TRBJ1-2, the CDR3 gives the full variable domain: GAGVSQTPSNKVTEKGKYVELRCDPISGHTALYWYRQSLGQGPEFLIYFQGTGAADDSGLPNDRFFAVRPEGSVSTLKIQRTERGDSAVYLCASSGTGGAYGYTFGSGTRLTVV.

This clonotype has only a few counts. The gene calls are TRBV12-3 or TRBV12-4 and TRBJ1-1; no reliable D call. The V gene lost 5 bases and the J gene lost 7 bases, with 8 bases spanning the gap. The CDR3 has 11 residues. This CDR3 reads CASSPNFEAFF. Here the CDR3 DNA reads TGTGCCAGCAGTCCTAATTTTGAAGCTTTCTTT.

This clonotype turned up a few times. The chain recombines TRBV7-9 with TRBJ2-3; TRBD2 might be the D (6 bases). The length of the CDR3 is 17 residues. The V and J ends lost 10 bases and 0 bases respectively, with 23 bases between them. CDR1 is SEHNR, CDR2 FQNEAQ, per germline (reference sequence). In DNA form, the CDR3 reads TGTGCCACCGCCCGTGGACTACCTTATTCTAGCACAGATACGCAGTATTTT. Translated: CATARGLPYSSTDTQYF.

The chain employs TRBV6-1 and TRBJ1-2, with TRBD1 matching 7 bases. The CDR3 loop spans 14 amino acids. CDR1 and CDR2 from the germline V gene are MNHNS and SASEGT. The junction had 10 bases not matched to a gene; V was cut back by 6 bases and J by 6 bases. Here the CDR3 reads CASRELQGIDGYTF. The CDR3 nucleotides are TGTGCCAGCAGAGAATTACAGGGGATTGATGGCTACACCTTC.

This chain joins TRBV6-5 and TRBJ2-7; no reliable D call. CDR3 size: 16 residues. Trimming took 3 bases from V and 4 from J, leaving 19 bases between them. CDR1 is MNHEY and CDR2 is SVGAGI in the germline V gene. The CDR3 region has the DNA TGTGCCAGCAGTTATGACACCTCTTCCCCTTTTTACGAGCAGTACTTC. It is translated as CASSYDTSSPFYEQYF.

This clonotype was counted a few times. V and J are TRBV2 and TRBJ1-4, with 11 nucleotides matching TRBD1. V lost 6 bases and J lost 3; bases outside the gene matches: 6. The germline V gene has CDR1 SNHLY and CDR2 FYNNEI. This CDR3 region has 16 residues. DNA of the CDR3: TGTGCCAGCAGGCCGGGGACAGGGGGTGCTAATGAAAAACTGTTTTTT. This gives the protein CASRPGTGGANEKLFF. The whole variable domain, filled in from reference TRBV2 and TRBJ1-4, reads EPEVTQTPSHQVTQMGQEVILRCVPISNHLYFYWYRQILGQKVEFLVSFYNNEISEKSEIFDDQFSVERPDGSNFTLKIRSTKLEDSAMYFCASRPGTGGANEKLFFGSGTQLSVL.

This clonotype has only a few counts. The rearrangement uses TRBV12-3 or TRBV12-4 and TRBJ1-2; 8 bases map to TRBD1. J gave up 6 bases and V 4 bases, and 10 bases lay outside the gene matches. The CDR3 is made up of 15 amino acids. CDR3 DNA sequence: TGTGCCAGCAGTTCCTCCAGGGGGCTAAGAAATGGCTACACCTTC. Translating gives CASSSSRGLRNGYTF.

The rearrangement links TRBV24-1 to TRBJ2-3; D is unresolved. The length of the CDR3 is 11 residues. Germline CDR1 KGHDR, CDR2 SFDVKD. V was shortened by 9 bases and J by 11 bases, with 14 bases between the two germline ends. The CDR3 is CATYDGIEQYF. The CDR3 DNA follows: TGTGCCACCTACGACGGAATTGAGCAGTATTTT.

The V call is TRBV29-1, the J call TRBJ2-1; tentatively, D is TRBD2 (5 bases). CDR1 is SQVTM, CDR2 ANQGSEA, per germline. The V end was cut by 7 bases, the J end by 7 bases, with 14 bases between. This CDR3 has 12 amino acids. In DNA form, the CDR3 reads TGCAGCGCCTCACTAGGAAGGAATGAGCAGTTCTTC. Translated: CSASLGRNEQFF.

This chain connects TRBV30 to TRBJ2-2; the D gene is possibly TRBD1 (5 bases). With 5 bases removed from V and 4 bases from J, the gap between germline ends came to 20 bases. The CDR3 sequence is 16 residues long. Germline CDR1 GTSNPN, CDR2 SVGIG (reference sequence). This chain's CDR3 is CAWVPQGFEATGELFF. The CDR3 nucleotides read TGTGCCTGGGTGCCCCAGGGATTTGAAGCCACCGGGGAGCTGTTTTTT.

The V call is TRBV3-1, the J call TRBJ2-1, with 11 positions matching TRBD2. The germline V gene has CDR1 LGHDT and CDR2 YNNKEL (reference sequence). V lost 3 bases, J lost 3 bases, and 7 bases stayed unmatched. CDR3 length equals 17 residues. The CDR3 spells CASSHFISGGVYNEQFF. The CDR3, as DNA: TGTGCCAGCAGCCACTTTATTAGCGGGGGGGTCTACAATGAGCAGTTCTTC.

There are a few counts of this clonotype. The chain combines TRBV4-1 with TRBJ1-6, with a possible D match to TRBD1 (5 bases). Germline CDR1 reads MGHRA; CDR2 reads YSYEKL. The V gene lost 0 bases and the J gene lost 14 bases, with 17 bases spanning the gap. CDR3 length: 15 residues. The CDR3 DNA sequence: TGCGCCAGCAGCCAAGACAGGTCGGGGCGAACGGCCCTCCACTTT. It specifies CASSQDRSGRTALHF.

The V call is TRBV3-1, the J call TRBJ2-7, with TRBD2 matching 16 bases. This CDR3 is 19 amino acids long. Germline V gives CDR1 LGHDT, CDR2 YNNKEL (reference sequence). The ends lost 2 bases at V and 5 bases at J; junction bases unmatched: 12. The CDR3 sequence: CASSQRSGTSGRARNEQYF. CDR3 in DNA: TGTGCCAGCAGCCAACGGTCCGGGACTAGCGGGAGGGCCAGGAACGAGCAGTACTTC.

The chain joins TRBV12-3 or TRBV12-4 to TRBJ1-4, with a tentative D call TRBD1 (5 bases). Trimming pared 3 bases from V and 0 bases from J, leaving 11 bases between. This CDR3 spans 16 amino acids. Written as DNA, the CDR3 is TGTGCCAGCAGTTTTATCACAGGTCCAACTAATGAAAAACTGTTTTTT. Its protein is CASSFITGPTNEKLFF.

This clonotype was seen many times. The CDR3 spells CATSVSRDSTDTQYF. CDR3 DNA sequence: TGTGCCACCAGTGTCTCTCGGGACTCCACAGATACGCAGTATTTT. This rearrangement joins TRBV24-1 to TRBJ2-3, with D possibly TRBD2 on 6 matching bases. CDR3 size: 15 residues. CDR1 is KGHDR and CDR2 is SFDVKD in the germline V gene. Between the trimmed V and J ends, which lost 5 bases and 2 bases, there was a span of 13 bases.

The genes are TRBV5-1 and TRBJ2-7; D is unclear. The germline V gene encodes CDR1 SGHRS and CDR2 YFSETQ. V lost 4 bases, J lost 2 bases, and 22 bases lay in between. This CDR3 is 17 amino acids long. The CDR3 region has the DNA TGCGCCAGCAGCCCCGAGGACGGACCAATTCTCGCCTACGAGCAGTACTTC. Its translation is CASSPEDGPILAYEQYF.

This clonotype was detected only a few times. The chain is built from TRBV20-1 and TRBJ1-6; 7 positions agree with TRBD1. Germline V CDR1 and CDR2: DFQATT, SNEGSKA (reference sequence). The CDR3 totals 16 residues. CDR3 sequence reads: CAYRQGSTSYNSPLHF. CDR3 nucleotides: TGCGCGTATCGACAGGGAAGTACATCCTATAATTCACCCCTCCACTTT.

In its sample, this clonotype was seen a few times. The chain couples TRBV4-2 to TRBJ2-7; 9 bases line up with TRBD2. V lost 4 bases to trimming and J lost 1 base; unmatched junction nucleotides: 17. CDR1 and CDR2 from the germline V gene are LGHNA and YNFKEQ. This CDR3 is 19 amino acids long. CDR3 sequence (DNA): TGTGCCAGCAGCCCTAGCCCCGAGAGCGGGAGGCCGAGGTCCTACGAGCAGTACTTC. This sequence encodes CASSPSPESGRPRSYEQYF.

V gene TRBV10-3 combines with J gene TRBJ1-1, with 7 bases that match TRBD1. Germline lookup yields CDR1 ENHRY and CDR2 SYGVKD. V lost 9 bases and J lost 1; bases outside the gene matches: 2. CDR3 length: 12 residues. In DNA, the CDR3 is TGTGCCATGGGACAGACGAACACTGAAGCTTTCTTT. This gives the protein CAMGQTNTEAFF.

The chain links TRBV5-1 to TRBJ2-1, with TRBD2 identical over 9 bases. V was pared by 7 bases and J by 6 bases, with 11 bases of the junction left unmatched. Germline CDR1 and CDR2: SGHRS and YFSETQ. The CDR3 extends over 15 amino acids. The CDR3 loop reads CASGGGASTGNEQFF. Written as DNA, the CDR3 is TGCGCCAGCGGCGGGGGGGCTAGCACCGGCAATGAGCAGTTCTTC.

This clonotype was seen more than once but under ten times. This chain joins TRBV30 and TRBJ2-3; D is uncertain. With 4 bases removed from V and 1 base from J, the gap between germline ends came to 15 bases. Germline CDR1 and CDR2: GTSNPN and SVGIG (reference sequence). The CDR3 runs to 15 residues. The CDR3 DNA follows: TGTGCCTGGACCCTGTACATCCGGGGCACAGATACGCAGTATTTT. Protein product: CAWTLYIRGTDTQYF. The full variable domain, in which reference TRBV30 and TRBJ2-3 provide the parts outside the CDR3, is SQTIHQWPATLVQPVGSPLSLECTVEGTSNPNLYWYRQAAGRGLQLLFYSVGIGQISSEVPQNLSASRPQDRQFILSSKKLLLSDSGFYLCAWTLYIRGTDTQYFGPGTRLTVL.

The chain has TRBV12-3 or TRBV12-4 and TRBJ2-5; TRBD1 agrees at 8 bases. The CDR3 has 14 residues. Unmatched junction bases numbered 4, after V lost 3 bases and J lost 4 bases. CDR3 sequence: CASSFRQGRETQYF. CDR3 DNA sequence: TGTGCCAGCAGTTTTAGACAGGGGCGAGAGACCCAGTACTTC.

The chain couples TRBV2 to TRBJ1-2; D uncertain. V was trimmed by 8 bases and J by 8 bases, leaving 12 bases between them. The CDR3 runs to 11 residues. The germline CDR1 and CDR2 sequences are SNHLY and FYNNEI. CDR3 DNA sequence: TGTGCCAGCTTTTACGGAAGGGGCTACACCTTC. Its protein product is CASFYGRGYTF.

This clonotype was detected only a few times. The chain joins TRBV12-5 to TRBJ2-7; weak D call: TRBD1 (6 bases). Trimming took 1 base from V and 0 from J, leaving 10 bases between them. The CDR3 covers 15 residues. The germline V gene encodes CDR1 LGHNT and CDR2 FRNRAP. CDR3: CASGLGTVSSYEQYF. CDR3 bases: TGTGCTAGTGGTTTGGGGACAGTGAGCTCCTACGAGCAGTACTTC.

The sample holds a few counts of this clonotype. V usage is TRBV29-1 and J usage is TRBJ2-1, with 9 bases fitting TRBD2. This CDR3 comprises 12 residues. CDR1 and CDR2 (germline): SQVTM, ANQGSEA. The CDR3 DNA is TGCGCGGGAGGGAGCTCCTACAATGAGCAGTTCTTC. It translates to CAGGSSYNEQFF.

This clonotype was picked up a small number of times. The V call is TRBV6-1, the J call TRBJ2-7; the match to TRBD2 covers 10 bases. V gave up 7 bases and J gave up 5 bases; unmatched junction bases: 8. The CDR3 runs to 14 residues. Per germline, CDR1 MNHNS and CDR2 SASEGT. In nucleotides, the CDR3 is TGTGCCAGCACCATAATAGCGGGAGGCAACGAGCAGTACTTC. It yields the protein CASTIIAGGNEQYF.

In its sample, this clonotype was seen a few times. The CDR3 reads CAISVATGSSNYGYTF. The DNA of the CDR3 is TGTGCCATCAGTGTGGCGACAGGGTCGTCCAACTATGGCTACACCTTC. The V call is TRBV10-3, the J call TRBJ1-2; 7 bases align to TRBD1. Trimming cost V 4 bases and J 2 bases; bases outside gene matches: 10. The CDR3 is made up of 16 amino acids. Germline values: CDR1 ENHRY, CDR2 SYGVKD.

The chain couples TRBV6-2 or TRBV6-3 to TRBJ2-6; TRBD1 matches 8 bases. The germline gives CDR1 MNHEY, CDR2 SVGEGT. With V trimmed by 6 bases and J by 0 bases, 4 bases remained unmatched. This CDR3 is built from 16 residues. CDR3 bases: TGTGCCAGCAGACCCACAGGGGGCTCTGGGGCCAACGTCCTGACTTTC. Amino acid sequence: CASRPTGGSGANVLTF.